This T cell receptor beta chain was recorded in a study of regulatory T cells. To note about this clone: Its target is not known.

The CDR3 sequence is 13 residues long. Trimming cost V 3 bases and J 4 bases, with 9 bases left between them. Germline lookup yields CDR1 SGHAT and CDR2 FQNNGV. Broader study findings: Hydrophobic residues at CDR3 positions 6 and 7 were enriched in conventional CD4+ T cells of CD3G-deficient patients. Patient repertoires had restricted TRB V-J pairs and skewed V and J usage, most in Tregs.

Primers: 52 TRBV forward and 13 TRBJ reverse. Clones were sequenced by immunoSEQ multiplex PCR, and TCRdb holds only the in-frame ones, with some missing. The sample contains roughly 30,000 clones, roughly 90% of which appear only once. The receptor was isolated from a person aged 18 to 29 with CD3G deficiency. Source material: conventional CD4+ T cells sorted from blood. The rearrangement joins TRBV11-2 to TRBJ2-5, with D possibly TRBD1 on 5 matching bases. The CDR3 bases are TGTGCCAGCAGCTTTGGGGCGCGAGAGACCCAGTACTTC. Encoded protein: CASSFGARETQYF.